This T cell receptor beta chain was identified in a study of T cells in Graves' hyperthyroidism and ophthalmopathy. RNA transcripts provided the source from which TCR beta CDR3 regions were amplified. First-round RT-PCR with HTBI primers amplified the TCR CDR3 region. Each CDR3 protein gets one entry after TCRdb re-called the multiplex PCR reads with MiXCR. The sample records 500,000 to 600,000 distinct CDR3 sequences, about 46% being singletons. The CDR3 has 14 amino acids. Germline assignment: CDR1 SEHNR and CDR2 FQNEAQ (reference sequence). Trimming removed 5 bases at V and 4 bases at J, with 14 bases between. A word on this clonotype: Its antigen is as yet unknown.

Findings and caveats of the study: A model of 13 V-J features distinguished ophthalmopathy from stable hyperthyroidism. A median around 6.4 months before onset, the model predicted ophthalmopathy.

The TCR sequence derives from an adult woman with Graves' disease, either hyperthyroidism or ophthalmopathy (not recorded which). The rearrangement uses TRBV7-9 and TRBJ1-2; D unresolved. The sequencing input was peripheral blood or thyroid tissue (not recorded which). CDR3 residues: CASSRRGESYGYTF. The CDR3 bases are TGTGCCAGCAGCCGAAGAGGAGAGAGCTATGGCTACACCTTC.